This is a list of T cell receptor beta chains from one sample in a study of blood T cell repertoires in COVID-19. The protocol was immunoSEQ multiplex PCR, while the TCRdb copy is restricted to in-frame clones and leaves out a portion. The sample contains some 150,000 clones, roughly 84% of which appear only once. What was sequenced was PBMCs or T cells enriched from blood (not recorded which). All receptors come from a woman aged 45 to 65 who had been exposed to COVID-19. Each CDR3 is given with its conserved first and last residue. The order of the fields is clone size, V gene, J gene, D gene, CDR3 protein, CDR3 DNA. A D gene is named only where the DNA matches it firmly. For some rows the clone size is stated as once, few or many, or as a class when expanded; others skip it.

-	TRBV27	TRBJ2-3	TRBD2	CASSISGRRADTQYF	TGTGCCAGCAGCATTAGCGGGAGGAGGGCAGATACGCAGTATTTT
-	TRBV4-3	TRBJ1-5	-	CASSPSGSTQPQHF	TGCGCCAGCAGCCCCTCGGGGAGTACGCAGCCCCAGCATTTT
-	TRBV5-1	TRBJ2-7	-	CASSSQGPNYEQYF	TGCGCCAGCAGCTCTCAGGGGCCGAACTACGAGCAGTACTTC
-	TRBV6-2/TRBV6-3	TRBJ1-1	TRBD1	CASSFRGRGTEAFF	TGTGCCAGCAGTTTCAGGGGGCGAGGCACTGAAGCTTTCTTT
-	TRBV27	TRBJ2-7	TRBD1	CASRPGTGAYEQYF	TGTGCCAGCAGACCCGGGACAGGGGCCTACGAGCAGTACTTC
-	TRBV6-4	TRBJ1-6	-	CASSESRNSPLHF	TGTGCCAGCAGTGAATCCCGTAATTCACCCCTCCACTTT
few	TRBV6-4	TRBJ2-3	TRBD2	CASSASGGPTDTQYF	TGTGCCAGCAGTGCTAGCGGGGGCCCCACAGATACGCAGTATTTT
-	TRBV9	TRBJ1-3	-	CASSVESVLSGNTIYF	TGTGCCAGCAGCGTAGAATCAGTCCTCTCTGGAAACACCATATATTTT
-	TRBV10-2	TRBJ2-5	-	CASSMGARETQYF	TGCGCCAGCAGTATGGGGGCTAGGGAGACCCAGTACTTC
once	TRBV10-3	TRBJ2-1	-	CAISSGANEQFF	TGTGCCATCAGTAGCGGAGCCAATGAGCAGTTCTTC
-	TRBV7-6	TRBJ1-5	-	CARKGGNQPQHF	TGTGCCAGGAAAGGGGGCAATCAGCCCCAGCATTTT
-	TRBV27	TRBJ2-7	-	CASTPGGLYEQYF	TGTGCCAGCACCCCCGGAGGACTCTACGAGCAGTACTTC
-	TRBV7-2	TRBJ1-6	TRBD1	CASSLQGTENSPLHF	TGTGCCAGCAGCTTACAAGGGACAGAAAATTCACCCCTCCACTTT
-	TRBV12-3/TRBV12-4	TRBJ1-1	-	CASSLAPRAFF	TGTGCCAGCAGTTTAGCCCCTCGAGCTTTCTTT
once	TRBV5-1	TRBJ2-1	TRBD2	CASSLGRLAAIYNEQFF	TGCGCCAGCAGCTTGGGTCGACTAGCCGCTATATACAATGAGCAGTTCTTC
-	TRBV10-1	TRBJ2-5	-	CASSDTPGETQYF	TGCGCCAGCAGTGATACTCCGGGGGAGACCCAGTACTTC
once	TRBV7-2	TRBJ2-3	-	CASSLYKGGGTDTQYF	TGTGCCAGCAGCTTATATAAGGGAGGGGGGACAGATACGCAGTATTTT
-	TRBV11-2	TRBJ2-3	-	CASRRVGGRTDTQYF	TGTGCCAGCAGGCGGGTCGGGGGGCGGACAGATACGCAGTATTTT
-	TRBV29-1	TRBJ1-2	-	CSVGSPSHGYTF	TGCAGCGTTGGTAGCCCTTCTCATGGCTACACCTTC
-	TRBV6-6	TRBJ2-7	-	CASSYGREAYEQYF	TGTGCCAGCAGTTACGGCAGGGAGGCCTACGAGCAGTACTTC
-	TRBV6-2/TRBV6-3	TRBJ1-2	-	CASSWTRYGYTF	TGTGCCAGCAGCTGGACACGCTATGGCTACACCTTC
-	TRBV7-8	TRBJ1-6	-	CASSRRDNNNSPLHF	TGTGCCAGCAGCCGCCGGGACAACAATAATTCACCCCTCCACTTT
-	TRBV4-2	TRBJ1-1	-	CASKGRVETEAFF	TGTGCCAGCAAGGGCAGGGTGGAAACTGAAGCTTTCTTT
once	TRBV14	TRBJ2-3	TRBD2	CASSRAGAWTDTQYF	TGTGCCAGCAGCCGAGCGGGAGCATGGACCGATACGCAGTATTTT
-	TRBV6-5	TRBJ2-5	-	CASSPSQETQYF	TGTGCCAGCAGTCCCTCCCAAGAGACCCAGTACTTC
-	TRBV19	TRBJ1-5	-	CASSMAGGNQPQHF	TGTGCCAGTAGTATGGCGGGGGGCAATCAGCCCCAGCATTTT
-	TRBV18	TRBJ1-3	TRBD1	CASSPSTGHGNTIYF	TGTGCCAGCTCCCCCTCGACAGGGCACGGAAACACCATATATTTT
-	TRBV5-4	TRBJ2-1	-	CASSLSYYNEQFF	TGTGCCAGCAGCTTGAGCTACTACAATGAGCAGTTCTTC
-	TRBV9	TRBJ2-3	TRBD2	CASSDSGAGTDTQYF	TGTGCCAGCAGCGATAGCGGGGCGGGCACAGATACGCAGTATTTT
-	TRBV7-9	TRBJ2-5	-	CASSLPTGRMEETQYF	TGTGCCAGCAGCTTACCTACAGGGCGGATGGAAGAGACCCAGTACTTC
-	TRBV2	TRBJ2-1	-	CAAQDSSYNEQFF	TGTGCCGCGCAGGACAGCTCCTACAATGAGCAGTTCTTC
-	TRBV30	TRBJ2-7	TRBD2	CAWASLAGGSYEQYF	TGTGCCTGGGCCAGCCTAGCGGGAGGGTCCTACGAGCAGTACTTC
few	TRBV20-1	TRBJ2-1	TRBD2	CSASRAGGKNEQFF	TGCAGTGCTAGTCGGGCGGGAGGGAAGAATGAGCAGTTCTTC
-	TRBV29-1	TRBJ1-2	-	CSLGSGDGYTF	TGCAGCCTTGGGTCGGGAGATGGCTACACCTTC
once	TRBV27	TRBJ1-1	-	CASSLRGGTTEAFF	TGTGCCAGCAGTTTGAGGGGGGGTACCACTGAAGCTTTCTTT
-	TRBV19	TRBJ2-7	TRBD2	CASMGGTSDYEQYF	TGTGCCAGTATGGGGGGAACTAGCGACTACGAGCAGTACTTC
-	TRBV6-2/TRBV6-3	TRBJ1-5	TRBD1	CASSYSRTGFSNQPQHF	TGTGCCAGCAGTTACTCCCGGACAGGGTTTAGCAATCAGCCCCAGCATTTT
-	TRBV5-1	TRBJ2-1	TRBD1	CASSQGQTRGSYNEQFF	TGCGCCAGCAGCCAGGGACAGACCAGGGGGTCCTACAATGAGCAGTTCTTC
-	TRBV12-2	TRBJ2-1	-	CASRWNHLAGRNEQFF	TGTGCAAGTCGCTGGAACCATTTAGCGGGACGCAATGAGCAGTTCTTC
-	TRBV4-3	TRBJ1-5	-	CASSQGLNGPQHF	TGCGCCAGCAGCCAAGGGTTGAACGGGCCCCAGCATTTT